A selection of T cell receptor beta chains follows, all from one sample in a study of shared clonotypes between healthy human individuals. Some clones are missing from TCRdb's copy, which holds only in-frame ones; the method was immunoSEQ multiplex PCR. The sample lists 2 million to 2.5 million clones, almost 96% occurring once. Specimen: naive CD4+ T cells sorted from blood. These receptor sequences come from a man younger than 35 in good health. The CDR3 runs from the conserved cysteine through the conserved F or W. A D gene is named only where the DNA matches it firmly. Clone size is shown for a subset of rows, as once, few, many or a class of expanded clone.

j_gene,v_gene,d_gene,abundance,CDR3aa,CDR3nt
TRBJ2-3,TRBV10-3,NA,once,CAISVGADSTDTQYF,TGTGCCATCAGTGTAGGAGCGGATAGCACAGATACGCAGTATTTT
TRBJ2-5,TRBV10-3,NA,NA,CAITERPGGQETQYF,TGTGCCATCACTGAGCGGCCAGGGGGGCAAGAGACCCAGTACTTC
TRBJ2-1,TRBV6-6,TRBD1,NA,CASSYRQGAYNEQFF,TGTGCCAGCAGCTACCGACAGGGCGCCTACAATGAGCAGTTCTTC
TRBJ2-2,TRBV6-1,TRBD1,NA,CASSYGQGWTGELFF,TGTGCCAGCAGCTATGGACAGGGATGGACCGGGGAGCTGTTTTTT
TRBJ1-1,TRBV5-1,NA,NA,CASRRLIEGTEAFF,TGCGCCAGCAGACGACTGATTGAGGGTACTGAAGCTTTCTTT
TRBJ1-1,TRBV5-1,NA,NA,CASSLSNMNTEAFF,TGCGCCAGCAGCTTATCTAATATGAACACTGAAGCTTTCTTT
TRBJ2-1,TRBV18,TRBD2,NA,CASSPPGLAGVNEQFF,TGTGCCAGCTCACCACCTGGACTAGCGGGGGTCAATGAGCAGTTCTTC
TRBJ1-5,TRBV7-8,NA,NA,CASSLRTTYSNQPQHF,TGTGCCAGCAGCCTGCGGACCACTTATAGCAATCAGCCCCAGCATTTT
TRBJ1-6,TRBV28,TRBD1,NA,CASRDSSYNSPLHF,TGTGCCAGTAGGGACAGCTCCTATAATTCACCCCTCCACTTT
TRBJ1-1,TRBV2,TRBD1,NA,CASKGGTGENTEAFF,TGTGCCAGCAAAGGTGGGACAGGGGAGAACACTGAAGCTTTCTTT
TRBJ2-3,TRBV9,TRBD2,NA,CASSVEAGGPSDTQYF,TGTGCCAGCAGCGTAGAGGCGGGGGGGCCCTCAGATACGCAGTATTTT
TRBJ2-5,TRBV5-8,TRBD1,NA,CASSLGDRGVQETQYF,TGTGCCAGCAGCCTTGGGGACAGGGGGGTCCAAGAGACCCAGTACTTC
TRBJ2-5,TRBV7-6,TRBD1,NA,CASSDRVQETQYF,TGTGCCAGCAGCGACAGGGTTCAAGAGACCCAGTACTTC
TRBJ2-6,TRBV11-2,NA,NA,CASSPPGPGANVLTF,TGTGCCAGCAGCCCGCCGGGACCTGGGGCCAACGTCCTGACTTTC
TRBJ1-2,TRBV9,NA,NA,CASRVGLEPGYGYTF,TGTGCCAGCAGAGTCGGGCTAGAACCGGGCTATGGCTACACCTTC
TRBJ2-5,TRBV29-1,TRBD1,NA,CSVPTGGQETQYF,TGCAGCGTCCCGACAGGGGGGCAAGAGACCCAGTACTTC
TRBJ1-2,TRBV5-6,NA,once,CASSLSGRQGYGYTF,TGTGCCAGCAGCTTGTCTGGTCGTCAGGGGTATGGCTACACCTTC
TRBJ2-2,TRBV11-3,TRBD1,NA,CASSLSVLGQGETGELFF,TGTGCCAGCAGCTTATCGGTCTTGGGACAGGGCGAAACCGGGGAGCTGTTTTTT
TRBJ1-2,TRBV6-6,TRBD1,NA,CASSYVDRGLAGGYTF,TGTGCCAGCAGTTACGTGGACAGGGGGCTTGCTGGAGGCTACACCTTC
TRBJ2-3,TRBV7-2,NA,NA,CASSFDGSTDTQYF,TGTGCCAGCAGCTTTGACGGGAGCACAGATACGCAGTATTTT
TRBJ2-1,TRBV11-3,NA,NA,CASSLEQGWKGYNEQFF,TGTGCCAGCAGCTTAGAACAGGGCTGGAAGGGATACAATGAGCAGTTCTTC
TRBJ1-1,TRBV30,NA,NA,CAWSPGGITEAFF,TGTGCCTGGAGTCCCGGGGGAATCACTGAAGCTTTCTTT
TRBJ2-1,TRBV28,NA,NA,CASSNRQGLSYNEQFF,TGTGCCAGCAGTAACCGACAGGGACTCTCCTACAATGAGCAGTTCTTC
TRBJ1-5,TRBV6-1,NA,NA,CASSEANQPQHF,TGTGCCAGCAGTGAAGCCAATCAGCCCCAGCATTTT
TRBJ2-1,TRBV6-5,NA,once,CASTQESGSEQFF,TGTGCCAGCACCCAAGAATCAGGTAGTGAGCAGTTCTTC
TRBJ2-7,TRBV5-1,TRBD2,NA,CASSLGSSGGFYEQYF,TGCGCCAGCAGCTTGGGTAGTAGCGGGGGGTTCTACGAGCAGTACTTC
TRBJ1-2,TRBV30,NA,NA,CAWSVSGGGGYTF,TGTGCCTGGAGTGTTTCCGGGGGCGGAGGCTACACCTTC
TRBJ1-2,TRBV9,TRBD1,NA,CASSVNQDRRNYGYTF,TGTGCCAGCAGCGTCAACCAGGACAGGCGGAACTATGGCTACACCTTC
TRBJ1-5,TRBV7-2,TRBD1,once,CASSRDRGNQPQHF,TGTGCCAGCAGCCGGGACAGAGGCAATCAGCCCCAGCATTTT
TRBJ1-5,TRBV19,TRBD1,NA,CATLDREGSHQPQHF,TGTGCCACCTTGGACAGGGAGGGAAGCCATCAGCCCCAGCATTTT
TRBJ2-7,TRBV5-1,NA,NA,CASSLGSKTRLYYEQYF,TGCGCCAGCAGCTTAGGGTCCAAGACCCGTCTCTACTACGAGCAGTACTTC
TRBJ2-1,TRBV5-4,TRBD2,NA,CASSLGREPNNEQFF,TGTGCCAGCAGCTTGGGGCGGGAGCCAAACAATGAGCAGTTCTTC
TRBJ1-5,TRBV15,NA,NA,CATSRDFGGRQPQHF,TGTGCCACCAGCAGAGATTTTGGGGGTCGTCAGCCCCAGCATTTT
TRBJ2-1,TRBV5-4,TRBD2,NA,CASSPPSGRALGDNEQFF,TGTGCCAGCAGCCCTCCTAGCGGGAGGGCCCTTGGGGACAATGAGCAGTTCTTC
TRBJ2-1,TRBV30,TRBD2,once,CAWSAGLAGVDEQFF,TGTGCCTGGAGTGCCGGACTAGCGGGGGTTGATGAGCAGTTCTTC
TRBJ1-4,TRBV2,TRBD1,NA,CASSADRGRNEKLFF,TGTGCCAGCAGCGCCGACAGGGGAAGAAATGAAAAACTGTTTTTT
TRBJ1-2,TRBV7-2,NA,NA,CASSLRDQRAGYTF,TGTGCCAGCAGCTTAAGAGACCAACGGGCGGGCTACACCTTC
TRBJ1-6,TRBV10-3,NA,NA,CAVCRYDGAYNSPLHF,TGTGCCGTGTGTCGGTATGACGGGGCCTATAATTCACCCCTCCACTTT
TRBJ2-1,TRBV5-4,NA,NA,CASSLRASVEQFF,TGTGCCAGCAGCTTGAGGGCTAGTGTTGAGCAGTTCTTC
TRBJ2-5,TRBV10-3,NA,NA,CAIKNRDQETQYF,TGTGCCATTAAGAACAGGGATCAAGAGACCCAGTACTTC
TRBJ1-4,TRBV5-5,NA,NA,CASSSLTGKLGEKLFF,TGTGCCAGCAGCTCCCTCACGGGAAAACTTGGTGAAAAACTGTTTTTT
TRBJ1-6,TRBV7-9,NA,NA,CASSNGGDSPLHF,TGTGCCAGCAGCAATGGGGGGGATTCACCCCTCCACTTT
TRBJ1-5,TRBV5-1,NA,NA,CASRMEPQVDQPQHF,TGCGCCAGCAGAATGGAACCTCAGGTCGATCAGCCCCAGCATTTT
TRBJ2-1,TRBV13,NA,NA,CASSFSQQGSSYNEQFF,TGTGCCAGCAGCTTTTCCCAACAGGGCAGCTCCTACAATGAGCAGTTCTTC
TRBJ2-5,TRBV15,NA,NA,CATPVRGEETQYF,TGTGCCACCCCGGTCAGGGGTGAGGAGACCCAGTACTTC